Here is one T cell receptor beta chain with its context. Recruits, aged about 18 to 95 years, lived in around 24 US areas. Clinical history reported by participants formed the basis on which cohorts were assigned. The CDR3 is made up of 16 amino acids. Germline V CDR1 and CDR2: LGHNA, YNFKEQ. The V end lost 0 bases, the J end lost 1 base, and 10 bases lay between the germline ends. The sample is drawn from a study of blood T cell repertoires in COVID-19. At the level of the study: COVID-19 samples, acute and convalescent, were from the United States, Italy and Spain. T cells, B-cell-depleted T cells, or PBMCs supplied cDNA or gDNA.

Using immunoSEQ multiplex PCR, the repertoire was profiled, and TCRdb retains in-frame clones only, with some absent. The repertoire has 300,000 to 350,000 clones, nearly 90% of them found once; the top ten carry 3.5% to 4.5%. J is TRBJ2-1 and V is TRBV4-2; D is perhaps TRBD2 (6 bases). The clonotype was recovered from a young woman with acute COVID-19. The material sequenced was PBMCs or T cells enriched from blood (not recorded which). In nucleotides, the CDR3 is TGTGCCAGCAGCCAAGATAGTAGCGGATCCTACAATGAGCAGTTCTTC. Protein: CASSQDSSGSYNEQFF.